This is a list of T cell receptor beta chains from one sample in a study of T cell changes during pregnancy in multiple sclerosis. Sequencing used immunoSEQ multiplex PCR; TCRdb keeps in-frame clones, though not all of them. The sample comprises about 39,000 clones, about nine tenths of which are singletons, and more than 0.3% rests with the top ten. Sequences were derived from CD4+ T cells from peripheral blood mononuclear cells, sampled in the third trimester of pregnancy. The receptors come from a female donor in good health, enrolled as a control in a pregnancy study. Each CDR3 is given with its conserved first and last residue. Each record gives: V gene, J gene, D gene, CDR3 protein. A D gene is named only where the DNA matches it firmly.

TRBV19,TRBJ1-5,-,CASSAYTGSNQPQHF
TRBV28,TRBJ2-1,-,CASRAAANNEQFF
TRBV18,TRBJ2-5,-,CASSPLGSSFETQYF
TRBV27,TRBJ2-1,TRBD1,CASSTPRDRGYNEQFF
TRBV2,TRBJ1-5,-,CASIGREVNQPQHF
TRBV9,TRBJ2-7,TRBD1,CASSSGTGLYEQYF
TRBV19,TRBJ1-1,-,CASSPPRGFLGGTEAFF
TRBV19,TRBJ2-2,-,CASSMLTGSGELFF
TRBV5-1,TRBJ2-5,-,CASRLLQGRREETQYF
TRBV29-1,TRBJ2-5,TRBD1,CSATRDRGQEETQYF
TRBV6-6,TRBJ1-5,-,CASRGRADQPQHF
TRBV2,TRBJ2-5,-,CASSDGTYQETQYF
TRBV10-3,TRBJ2-3,-,CAISALGGSSTDTQYF
TRBV5-5,TRBJ1-1,TRBD1,CASSLGDRPEAFF
TRBV7-3,TRBJ2-3,-,CASSLRGGALDTQYF